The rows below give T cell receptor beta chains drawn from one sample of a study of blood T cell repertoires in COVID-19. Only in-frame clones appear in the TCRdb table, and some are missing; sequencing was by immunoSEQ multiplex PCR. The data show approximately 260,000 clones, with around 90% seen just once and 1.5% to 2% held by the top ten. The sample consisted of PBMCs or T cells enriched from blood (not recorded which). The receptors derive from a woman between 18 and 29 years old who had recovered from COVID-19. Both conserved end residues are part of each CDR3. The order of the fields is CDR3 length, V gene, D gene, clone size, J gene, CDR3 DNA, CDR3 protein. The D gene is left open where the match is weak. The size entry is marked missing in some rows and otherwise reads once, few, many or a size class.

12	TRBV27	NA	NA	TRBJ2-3	TGTGCCAGCAGTCTTGGCACAGATACGCAGTATTTT	CASSLGTDTQYF
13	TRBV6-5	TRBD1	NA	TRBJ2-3	TGTGCCAGCAGACAGGGGAGCACAGATACGCAGTATTTT	CASRQGSTDTQYF
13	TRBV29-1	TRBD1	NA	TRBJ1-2	TGCAGCGACAAACAGGGGACCTACTATGGCTACACCTTC	CSDKQGTYYGYTF
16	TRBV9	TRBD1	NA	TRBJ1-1	TGTGCCAGCAGCGCCGCGGCGTCGGGACAGGGTGTTGAAGCTTTCTTT	CASSAAASGQGVEAFF
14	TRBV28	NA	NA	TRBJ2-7	TGTGCCAGCACAAAGGGAGTACCGGGCTACGAGCAGTACTTC	CASTKGVPGYEQYF
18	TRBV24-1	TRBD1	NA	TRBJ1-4	TGTGCCACCAGTGATTGGGGGGACAGGCACACAACTAATGAAAAACTGTTTTTT	CATSDWGDRHTTNEKLFF
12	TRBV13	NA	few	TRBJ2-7	TGTGCCAGCAGCTTCTTTAACTACGAGCAGTACTTC	CASSFFNYEQYF
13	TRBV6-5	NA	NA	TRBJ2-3	TGTGCCAGCAGTCCTTTCTTCGGAGATACGCAGTATTTT	CASSPFFGDTQYF
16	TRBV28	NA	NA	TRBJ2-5	TGTGCCAGCAGTTTATCCCCCCAGGGGTCACAAGAGACCCAGTACTTC	CASSLSPQGSQETQYF
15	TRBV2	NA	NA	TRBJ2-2	TGTGCCAGCAGGGTTTCGGCGGGGAACACCGGGGAGCTGTTTTTT	CASRVSAGNTGELFF
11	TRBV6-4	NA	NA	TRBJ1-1	TGTGCCAGCAGTACGGGGGGCGAAGCTTTCTTT	CASSTGGEAFF
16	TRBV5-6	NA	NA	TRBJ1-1	TGTGCCAGCAGCTGGGCCGGGGGAATGATGAACACTGAAGCTTTCTTT	CASSWAGGMMNTEAFF
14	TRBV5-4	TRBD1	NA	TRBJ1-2	TGTGCCAGCAGCCTCCGACAGGGCCGCTATGGCTACACCTTC	CASSLRQGRYGYTF
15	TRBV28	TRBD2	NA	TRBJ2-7	TGTGCCAGCAGTTCAGGACTAGCGGGAGGGCCAGGGCAGTACTTC	CASSSGLAGGPGQYF
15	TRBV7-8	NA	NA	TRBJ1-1	TGTGCCAGCCGTCCTGGTAGAGACATGAACACTGAAGCTTTCTTT	CASRPGRDMNTEAFF